This T cell receptor beta chain was captured by sequencing in a study of blood T cell repertoires in COVID-19. Study-level background: The study drew acute and convalescent COVID-19 samples from the United States, Italy and Spain. In each case, the material was cDNA or gDNA derived from T cells, B-cell-depleted T cells, or PBMCs.

This clone appeared a few times. Authors' methods: By means of reference gene primer amplification, nucleated cell counts were estimated. Some clones are missing from TCRdb's copy, which holds only in-frame ones; the method was immunoSEQ multiplex PCR. The V and J calls and clone size are taken from that table; D and trimming were inferred from the DNA. This sample has hundreds of thousands of clones, with roughly 87% found just once. V dropped 7 bases and J dropped 6; count of bases not matched to a gene: 14. CDR1 MNHEY and CDR2 SMNVEV come from the germline V gene (reference sequence). The CDR3 is 15 residues long.

This TCR came from a human donor in a cohort sampled during active COVID-19. The chain recombines TRBV27 with TRBJ1-1; 7 nucleotides line up with TRBD1. What was sequenced was peripheral blood. Here the CDR3 DNA reads TGTGCCAGCACTCCCGGGACAGACCCTAACGCTGAAGCTTTCTTT. Protein sequence: CASTPGTDPNAEAFF.